The rows below give T cell receptor beta chains drawn from one sample of a study of vaccination and CD4 T cells after COVID-19. TCRdb passed the PCR reads through MiXCR, listing each CDR3 protein once. The data hold tens of thousands of distinct CDR3 sequences, with more than 45% observed a single time. The sample was CD4+ T cells from blood, taken before SARS-CoV-2 vaccination. The receptors here all came from a human donor who had recovered from COVID-19. Both conserved end residues are part of each CDR3. A D gene is named only where the DNA matches it firmly.

V gene,D gene,J gene,CDR3 protein
TRBV19,TRBD2,TRBJ2-2,CASSRTSGRVFSGELFF
TRBV4-1,TRBD2,TRBJ2-7,CASSLTTGTSGSSARAAQYF
TRBV30,NA,TRBJ1-2,CAWSVDGNYGYTF
TRBV20-1,TRBD2,TRBJ2-5,CSARDLPGLAKGETQYF
TRBV7-9,TRBD1,TRBJ1-3,CASSSQFRGRGNTIYF
TRBV7-2,NA,TRBJ2-5,CASSRSLPQETQYF
TRBV28,NA,TRBJ2-5,CASSFGQLEGGYQETQYF
TRBV2,TRBD2,TRBJ2-5,CASNVAGGDQETQYF
TRBV7-2,NA,TRBJ1-1,CASSWTPGDTEAFF
TRBV20-1,NA,TRBJ2-5,CSARGASPGETQYF
TRBV19,TRBD1,TRBJ1-5,CASSIWTGGNQPQHF
TRBV6-5,NA,TRBJ2-5,CASSYSAGANYQETQYF
TRBV12-3/TRBV12-4,NA,TRBJ1-6,CASARREGSPLHF
TRBV15,NA,TRBJ1-1,CATSRERITEAFF
TRBV5-1,NA,TRBJ2-1,CASSALAKGYNEQFF
TRBV28,TRBD1,TRBJ1-5,CASSLFLTGVNQPQHF
TRBV6-2/TRBV6-3,NA,TRBJ1-5,CASQDSNQPQHF
TRBV2,TRBD1,TRBJ1-5,CASSRDGQVWQPQHF
TRBV7-2,NA,TRBJ2-1,CASSLDRKEQFF
TRBV7-8,NA,TRBJ1-5,CASSLRVFSNQPQHF
TRBV25-1,TRBD1,TRBJ2-7,CASSEWTGYSYEQYF
TRBV19,TRBD2,TRBJ2-7,CASSTTSEPYEQYF